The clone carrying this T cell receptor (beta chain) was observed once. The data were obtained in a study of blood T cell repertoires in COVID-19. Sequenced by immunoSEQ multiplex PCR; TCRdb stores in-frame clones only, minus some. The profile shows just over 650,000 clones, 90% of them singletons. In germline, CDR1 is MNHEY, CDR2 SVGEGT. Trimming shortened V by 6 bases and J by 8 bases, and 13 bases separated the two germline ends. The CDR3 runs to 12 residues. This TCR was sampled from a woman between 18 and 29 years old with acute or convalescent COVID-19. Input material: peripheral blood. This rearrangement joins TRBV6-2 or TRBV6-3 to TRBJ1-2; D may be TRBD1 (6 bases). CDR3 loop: CASSRTVWGYTF. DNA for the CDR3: TGTGCCAGCAGCCGGACAGTGTGGGGCTACACCTTC.